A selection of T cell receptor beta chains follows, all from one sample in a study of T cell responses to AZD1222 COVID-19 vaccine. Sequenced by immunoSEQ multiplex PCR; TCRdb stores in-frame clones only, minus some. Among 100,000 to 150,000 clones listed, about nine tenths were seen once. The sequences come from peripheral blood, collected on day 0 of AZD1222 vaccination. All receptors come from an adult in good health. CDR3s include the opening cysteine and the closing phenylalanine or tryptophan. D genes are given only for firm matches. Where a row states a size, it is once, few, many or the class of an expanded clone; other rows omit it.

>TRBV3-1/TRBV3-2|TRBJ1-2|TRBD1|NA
TGTGCCAGCAGCCAAGATCCGACAGGGGGCGCCTATGGCTACACCTTC
CASSQDPTGGAYGYTF
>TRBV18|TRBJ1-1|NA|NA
TGTGCCAGCTCACCACCGGGAATCGGGGTCACTGAAGCTTTCTTT
CASSPPGIGVTEAFF
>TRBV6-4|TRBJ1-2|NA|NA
TGTGCCAGCAGTGATGACAGACCCTACTATGGCTACACCTTC
CASSDDRPYYGYTF
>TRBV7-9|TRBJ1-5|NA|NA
TGTGCCAGCAGCCTTACTTCGGATAGCAATCAGCCCCAGCATTTT
CASSLTSDSNQPQHF
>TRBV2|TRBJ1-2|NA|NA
TGTGCCAGCAGTGTAGGAGGGGCGGCCTATGGCTACACCTTC
CASSVGGAAYGYTF
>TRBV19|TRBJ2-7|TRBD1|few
TGTGCCAGTAGTGGACAGGGCAGGTCCTACGAGCAGTACTTC
CASSGQGRSYEQYF
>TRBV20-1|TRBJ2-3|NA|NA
TGCAGTGCTAGTACCCCAGGGGAGGATACGCAGTATTTT
CSASTPGEDTQYF
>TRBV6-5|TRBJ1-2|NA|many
TGTGCCAGCAGTCCTTGGGGTACCAACTATGGCTACACCTTC
CASSPWGTNYGYTF
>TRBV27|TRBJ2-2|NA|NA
TGTGCCAGCAGTTTATCGCCAGGGTGGGAAGGCGGGGAGCTGTTTTTT
CASSLSPGWEGGELFF
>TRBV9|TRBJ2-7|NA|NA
TGTGCCAGCAGCCCCTGGGACCGTTACTATGAGCAGTACTTC
CASSPWDRYYEQYF
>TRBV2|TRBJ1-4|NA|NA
TGTGCCAGCGGTAACGATGAAAAACTGTTTTTT
CASGNDEKLFF
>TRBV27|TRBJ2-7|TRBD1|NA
TGTGCCAGCAGTTTCAAGCAGGGGGCCTGGCAGTACTTC
CASSFKQGAWQYF
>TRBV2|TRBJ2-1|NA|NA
TGTGCCAGCAGTGAAGGGTCCTGGGGGATGTCTTCTTATGAGCAGTTCTTC
CASSEGSWGMSSYEQFF
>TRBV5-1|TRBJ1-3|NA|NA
TGCGCCAGCAGCTTACGGGGCTCTGGAAACACCATATATTTT
CASSLRGSGNTIYF
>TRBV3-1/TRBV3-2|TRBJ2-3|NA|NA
TGTGCCAGCAGCCCCATGACTAGTTCAGGAGATACGCAGTATTTT
CASSPMTSSGDTQYF
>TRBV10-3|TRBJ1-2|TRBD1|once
TGTGCCATCAGTGCCGGACAGGGGGCCTTCTATGGCTACACCTTC
CAISAGQGAFYGYTF
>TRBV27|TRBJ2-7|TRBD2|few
TGTGCCAGCAGGGCTAGCGGGAGCATAATGTACGAGCAGTACTTC
CASRASGSIMYEQYF
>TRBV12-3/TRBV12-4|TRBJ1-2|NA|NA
TGTGCCAGCAGTCCACTTCTAGGCTATGGCTACACCTTC
CASSPLLGYGYTF
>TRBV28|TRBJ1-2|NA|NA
TGTGCCAGTAGTGGTAGCTATGGCTACACCTTC
CASSGSYGYTF
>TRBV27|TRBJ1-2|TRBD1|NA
TGTGCCAGCAGTTCCGACAGGGAGGCGGCTAGCTATGGCTACACCTTC
CASSSDREAASYGYTF
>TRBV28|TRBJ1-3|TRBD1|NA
TGTGCCAGCAGTTTATGGGACAGGGAACACACCATATATTTT
CASSLWDREHTIYF
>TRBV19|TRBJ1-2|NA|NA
TGTGCCAGTAGTTTCAGGGTGGAGCTATGGAACTATGGCTACACCTTC
CASSFRVELWNYGYTF
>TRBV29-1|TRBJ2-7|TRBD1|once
TGCAGCGTGGGGGGACAGGGTTCACCCTACGAGCAGTACTTC
CSVGGQGSPYEQYF
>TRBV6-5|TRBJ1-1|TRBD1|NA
TGTGCCAGCAGTTACTCGACAGGGGCAAGGAACACTGAAGCTTTCTTT
CASSYSTGARNTEAFF
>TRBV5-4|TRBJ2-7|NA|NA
TGTGCCAGCAGCTTGGTGGTGGTAGAAGGGTCGCCCACTGGGGACGAGCAGTACTTC
CASSLVVVEGSPTGDEQYF
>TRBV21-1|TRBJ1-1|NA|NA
TGTGCCAGCAGCAAAGTCCTCCGGGACAGGGACACTGAAGCTTTCTTT
CASSKVLRDRDTEAFF
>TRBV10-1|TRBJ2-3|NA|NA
TGCGCCAGCAGTGAGTCGCGAGGAGACGGCCCAGATACGCAGTATTTT
CASSESRGDGPDTQYF
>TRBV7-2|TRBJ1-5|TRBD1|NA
TGTGCCAGCAGCCCTATGACAGGGGGCAATCAGCCCCAGCATTTT
CASSPMTGGNQPQHF
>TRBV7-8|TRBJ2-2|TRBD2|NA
TGTGCCAGCAGCCCTTATGGGTACGGGACTAGCGAGCTGGGGGAGCTGTTTTTT
CASSPYGYGTSELGELFF
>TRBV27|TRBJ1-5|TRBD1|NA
TGTGCCAGCAGTCCGATACCCACCGACAGGGTAGGGAATCAGCCCCAGCATTTT
CASSPIPTDRVGNQPQHF
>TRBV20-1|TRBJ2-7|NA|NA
TGCAGTGCTACACGTAGGGTCGAGCAGTACTTC
CSATRRVEQYF
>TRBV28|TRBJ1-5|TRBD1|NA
TGTGCCAGCAGTTTAGGGGACAGGGTGCAGCCCCAGCATTTT
CASSLGDRVQPQHF
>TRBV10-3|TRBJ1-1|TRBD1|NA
TGTGCCATCGGGCCGGGACAGGGGCTGGCGGAGACTGAAGCTTTCTTT
CAIGPGQGLAETEAFF
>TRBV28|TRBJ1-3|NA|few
TGTGCCAGCAGGGGGGGACGAGCCGGAAACACCATATATTTT
CASRGGRAGNTIYF
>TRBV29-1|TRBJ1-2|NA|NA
TGCAGCGTGGTGGGGGATACAGGACTCGGCTACACCTTC
CSVVGDTGLGYTF
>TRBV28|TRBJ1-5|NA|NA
TGTGCCAGCAGTCCCCGGACTGCAGAAGGGCCCCAGCATTTT
CASSPRTAEGPQHF
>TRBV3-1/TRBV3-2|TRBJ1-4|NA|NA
TGTGCCAGCAGCCCTTGGTTTGGTAATGAAAAACTGTTTTTT
CASSPWFGNEKLFF
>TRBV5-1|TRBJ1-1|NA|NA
TGCGCCAGCAGCTTGGGTGCTGGGGCTGAAGCTTTCTTT
CASSLGAGAEAFF
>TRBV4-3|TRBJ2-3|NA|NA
TGCGCCAGCAGCCACGAGCAGGGTTGGACAGATACGCAGTATTTT
CASSHEQGWTDTQYF
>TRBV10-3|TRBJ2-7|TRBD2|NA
TGTGCCATCGCCCCGGGACTAGCGGGAGCCGAGCAGTACTTC
CAIAPGLAGAEQYF
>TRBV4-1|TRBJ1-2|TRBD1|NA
TGCGCCAGCAGCCACCACGAGGACAGGGCAAGCGATGGCTACACCTTC
CASSHHEDRASDGYTF
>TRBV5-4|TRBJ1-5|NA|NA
TGTGCCAGCAGCCAAGGAGCTGGGGGTGGGCCCCAGCATTTT
CASSQGAGGGPQHF
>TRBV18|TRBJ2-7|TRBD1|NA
TGTGCCAGCTCACTGGGACAGGGGCACTACGAGCAGTACTTC
CASSLGQGHYEQYF
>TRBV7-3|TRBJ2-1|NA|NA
TGTGCCAGCAGCGGTACCGCTAGCGAGGTACGAAATGAGCAGTTCTTC
CASSGTASEVRNEQFF
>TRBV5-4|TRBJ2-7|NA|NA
TGTGCCAGCAGTTTTGACACCATAAGCTCCTACGAGCAGTACTTC
CASSFDTISSYEQYF
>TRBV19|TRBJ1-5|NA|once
TGTGCCAGTAGTATCGGGACACCAGGGGACGGTCAGCCCCAGCATTTT
CASSIGTPGDGQPQHF
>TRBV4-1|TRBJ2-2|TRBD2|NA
TGCGCCAGCAGCCAGACTAGCCCCGGGGAGCTGTTTTTT
CASSQTSPGELFF
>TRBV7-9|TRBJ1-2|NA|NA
TGTGCCAGCAGTTTAAAGGAACAGGGAGACTATGGCTACACCTTC
CASSLKEQGDYGYTF
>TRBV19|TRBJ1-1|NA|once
TGTGCCAGTAGTAACTACAGGGCGGGGGCTGAAGCTTTCTTT
CASSNYRAGAEAFF